This T cell receptor (beta chain) emerged from a study of identical twins. For this clonotype: Its antigen is unidentified.

The V and J ends lost 7 bases and 5 bases respectively, with 15 bases between them. The CDR3 sequence is 14 residues long. Notes on the study in general: Invariant T cells like MAIT and iNKT could partly confound the zero-insertion analyses.

From the 5' RACE reads, TCRdb called clonotypes with MiXCR, one entry per CDR3 protein. Among around 480,000 distinct CDR3 sequences listed, 14% were seen once. A further study also used this sample, focusing on yellow fever vaccine responses in identical twins.

The rearrangement uses TRBV12-3 or TRBV12-4 and TRBJ2-1; no definite D call. The sequencing sample was made of CD4+ T cells sorted from blood. This receptor was obtained from a woman aged 18-30 years in good health. The CDR3 nucleotides read TGTGCCAGCACTCCGGGCCCTGGGAACAATGAGCAGTTCTTC. Translating it yields CASTPGPGNNEQFF.